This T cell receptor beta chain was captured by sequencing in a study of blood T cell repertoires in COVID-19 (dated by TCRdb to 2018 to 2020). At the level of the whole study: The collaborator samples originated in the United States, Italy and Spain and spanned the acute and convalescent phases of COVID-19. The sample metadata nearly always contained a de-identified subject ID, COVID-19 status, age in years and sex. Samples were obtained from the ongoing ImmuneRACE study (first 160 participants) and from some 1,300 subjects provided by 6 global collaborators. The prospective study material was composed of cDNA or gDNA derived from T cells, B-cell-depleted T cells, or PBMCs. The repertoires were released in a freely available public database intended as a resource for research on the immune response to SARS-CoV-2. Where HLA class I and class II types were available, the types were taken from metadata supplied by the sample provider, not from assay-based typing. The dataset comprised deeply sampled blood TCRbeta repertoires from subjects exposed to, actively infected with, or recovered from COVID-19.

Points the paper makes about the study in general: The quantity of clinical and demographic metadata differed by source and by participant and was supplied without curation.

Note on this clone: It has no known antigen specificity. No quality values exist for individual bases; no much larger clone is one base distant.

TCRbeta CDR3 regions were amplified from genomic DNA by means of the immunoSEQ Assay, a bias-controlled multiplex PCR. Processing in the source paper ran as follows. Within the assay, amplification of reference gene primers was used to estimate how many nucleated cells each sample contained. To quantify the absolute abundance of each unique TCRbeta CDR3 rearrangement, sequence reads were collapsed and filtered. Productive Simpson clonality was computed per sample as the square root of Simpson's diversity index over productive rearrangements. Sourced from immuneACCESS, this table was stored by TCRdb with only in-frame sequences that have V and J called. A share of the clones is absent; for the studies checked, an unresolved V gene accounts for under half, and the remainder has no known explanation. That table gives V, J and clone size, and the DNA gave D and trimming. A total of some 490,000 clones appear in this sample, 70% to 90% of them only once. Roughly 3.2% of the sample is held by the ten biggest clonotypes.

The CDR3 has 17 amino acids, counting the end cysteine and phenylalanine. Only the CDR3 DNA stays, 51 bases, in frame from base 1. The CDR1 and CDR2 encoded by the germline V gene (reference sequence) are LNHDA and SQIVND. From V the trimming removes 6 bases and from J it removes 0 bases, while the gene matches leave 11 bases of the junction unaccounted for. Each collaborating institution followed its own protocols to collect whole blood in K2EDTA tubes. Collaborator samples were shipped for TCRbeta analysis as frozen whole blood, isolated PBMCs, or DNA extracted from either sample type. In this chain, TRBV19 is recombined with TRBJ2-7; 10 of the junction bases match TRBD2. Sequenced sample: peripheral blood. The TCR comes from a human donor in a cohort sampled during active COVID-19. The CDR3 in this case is CASSSFGSGRNSYEQYF. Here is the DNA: TGTGCCAGTAGCTCTTTCGGTAGCGGGAGGAACTCCTACGAGCAGTACTTC.